The 11 T cell receptor beta chains in this list originate from one sample, sequenced in a study of cytotoxic CD8 clonotypes in ibrutinib-treated CLL (dated by TCRdb to the early 2020s). Library prep was done by the immunoSEQ multiplex PCR assay. As stored in TCRdb, this immuneACCESS dataset retains in-frame rearrangements with V and J assigned. A fraction of the clones does not appear; measured against another copy, unresolved V genes explain less than half of the discrepancy, and the remainder lacks a known reason. In all, the sample holds approximately 190,000 clones, and approximately 79% of those were seen once. The top ten clonotypes cover about an eighth of the sample. This sample's time point label indicates: about a year on ibrutinib. The input for sequencing was PBMCs, taken after 12 months of ibrutinib treatment. These receptors came from a human donor with chronic lymphocytic leukemia.

About this clone itself: At one of its ends the junction is not consistent with the germline gene, which may arise from a read error. The V gene is TRBV28, the J gene TRBJ2-4; D unresolved. This CDR3 is built from 14 residues. Germline values: CDR1 MDHEN, CDR2 SYDVKM. The CDR3 nucleotides read TGTGCCAGCAGTTCGGCCGGCAGTAGAGACATTCAGTATTTC. It yields the protein CASSSAGSRDIQYF.

The chain carries TRBV5-4 and TRBJ2-7, with D perhaps matching TRBD1 (5 bases). V was cut by 0 bases and J by 2 bases, with 12 bases left in between. The CDR3 consists of 15 residues. CDR1 and CDR2 from the germline V gene are SGHNT and YYREEE (reference sequence). The CDR3 nucleotides are TGTGCCAGCAGCTTGGGTAGGACAAAAGCCTACGAGCAGTACTTC. Encoded protein: CASSLGRTKAYEQYF.

This clone was observed a few times. The J gene is TRBJ2-2, the V gene TRBV4-1, with a tentative D call TRBD1 (6 bases). V was clipped by 5 bases and J by 5 bases, with 9 bases between them. The CDR3 runs 13 residues. Germline CDR1 and CDR2: MGHRA and YSYEKL. DNA of the CDR3: TGCGCCAGCAGCGTACAGGGTACCGGGGAGCTGTTTTTT. It encodes CASSVQGTGELFF.

In DNA form, the CDR3 reads TGTGCCAGCTCCCCCGAAGGCGCAGATACGCAGTATTTT. Protein: CASSPEGADTQYF. The chain has TRBV18 and TRBJ2-3; the D is unclear. Trimming pared 6 bases from V and 4 bases from J, leaving 11 bases between. This CDR3 is built from 13 residues. CDR1 KGHSH and CDR2 LQKENI come from the germline V gene.

The J gene is TRBJ1-2, the V gene TRBV19, with D uncertain. CDR3 length equals 13 residues. The germline V gene encodes CDR1 LNHDA and CDR2 SQIVND (reference sequence). V gave up 3 bases and J gave up 8 bases, with 13 bases separating them. CDR3 region: CASSIGLSGGYTF. The CDR3 nucleotides read TGTGCCAGTAGTATTGGGTTGAGTGGCGGCTACACCTTC.

The rearrangement uses TRBV5-1 and TRBJ2-3; D is ambiguous. Trimming cost V 4 bases and J 0 bases, with 6 bases left between them. The CDR3 consists of 13 residues. Germline CDR1 SGHRS, CDR2 YFSETQ. For the CDR3, the DNA is TGCGCCAGCAGCCCCGTTAGCACAGATACGCAGTATTTT. Translated: CASSPVSTDTQYF.

This chain links TRBV12-2 with TRBJ1-6; the tabulated D call, TRBD1, remains unverified against the DNA. TRBV12-2 is recorded as a pseudogene. This CDR3 region has 17 residues. The CDR3 DNA sequence: TGTGCAAGTCGCTTAGCGACCTCCAGGGCTATTAATTCACCCCTCCACTTT. It codes for CASRLATSRAINSPLHF.

The gene calls are TRBV2 and TRBJ2-7; possibly TRBD1 for D (6 bases). The CDR3 covers 13 residues. Germline CDR1 and CDR2: SNHLY and FYNNEI. V was trimmed by 7 bases and J by 4 bases, leaving 14 bases between them. In nucleotides, the CDR3 is TGTGCCAGCAAGGGCAGGGGCCTGTACGAGCAGTACTTC. Translating it yields CASKGRGLYEQYF.

This chain joins TRBV28 and TRBJ1-5; TRBD1 aligns across 7 bases. Germline V gene sequence: CDR1 MDHEN, CDR2 SYDVKM. The junction had 9 bases not matched to a gene; V was cut back by 3 bases and J by 7 bases. The CDR3 is 15 amino acids. As DNA, the CDR3 is TGTGCCAGCAGTTTCTCCGACAGGGCGGGACAGCCCCAGCATTTT. Translated, it gives CASSFSDRAGQPQHF.

This rearrangement joins TRBV28 to TRBJ2-3; TRBD2 matches 11 bases. This CDR3 has 15 residues. Germline V gene data show CDR1 as MDHEN and CDR2 as SYDVKM. The J segment lost 4 bases and the V segment lost 6 bases, leaving 6 bases of the junction unmatched. Here the CDR3 DNA reads TGTGCCAGCAGGAAGGTAGCGGGGGGGGCAGATACGCAGTATTTT. Amino acid sequence: CASRKVAGGADTQYF.

This clone was detected a few times. The chain has TRBV28 and TRBJ2-1, with D possibly being TRBD1 (6 bases). V shed 10 bases and J shed 2 bases, with 12 bases lying between them. This CDR3 has 13 amino acids. The germline V gene has CDR1 MDHEN and CDR2 SYDVKM. CDR3 nucleotide sequence: TGTGCCATACAGGGTGGGCCCTACAATGAGCAGTTCTTC. Amino acid sequence: CAIQGGPYNEQFF.